This passage covers 2 T cell receptor beta chains from one sample sequenced in a study of Ad26.COV2.S vaccination and SARS-CoV-2 variants. The treatment was: around 19 received Ad26.COV2.S at low or high dose, single or two shots; 5 received placebo; per-sample allocation not given. At day 63 after the first vaccine or placebo injection, samples were drawn. Here immunoSEQ multiplex PCR was the method, and the copy in TCRdb shows in-frame clones only, minus some. Of under 300,000 clones in the sample, roughly 85% were seen once. The specimen was peripheral blood, collected in a trial of Ad26.COV2.S vaccine versus placebo. The receptors were sampled from a person aged 18 to 59 who received the Ad26.COV2.S COVID-19 vaccine or a placebo.

V and J are TRBV7-2 and TRBJ1-5; 9 nucleotides line up with TRBD1. This CDR3 is 15 amino acids long. V lost 0 bases, J lost 8 bases, and 5 bases stayed unmatched. CDR1 SGHTA and CDR2 FQGNSA come from the germline V gene. The CDR3 spells CASSLAATGGEPQHF. CDR3 in DNA: TGTGCCAGCAGCTTAGCCGCGACAGGGGGGGAGCCCCAGCATTTT.

CDR3 bases: TGTGCCAGCAGCGCGGACCGTGTAGGATCACCCCTCCACTTT. Translation: CASSADRVGSPLHF. The chain combines TRBV7-2 with TRBJ1-6; D not resolved. V was cut by 5 bases and J by 10 bases, with 15 bases left in between. This CDR3 is 14 amino acids long. Germline CDR1 and CDR2: SGHTA and FQGNSA. Based on the CDR3 plus reference TRBV7-2 and TRBJ1-6, the full variable domain is GAGVSQSPSNKVTEKGKDVELRCDPISGHTALYWYRQSLGQGLEFLIYFQGNSAPDKSGLPSDRFSAERTGGSVSTLTIQRTQQEDSAVYLCASSADRVGSPLHFGNGTRLTVT.